This T cell receptor beta chain stems from a study of radiation and T cells in renal cell carcinoma. The overall study: Nephrectomy followed 15 Gy stereotactic body radiation by 4 weeks.

As for this clone: The antigen is not known.

Study outcomes and limitations: Top tumor clonotypes rose in blood 2 weeks post-radiation, then contracted. Without pretreatment biopsies, baseline tumor clonotype presence was undetermined.

TCRdb's copy holds only in-frame clones and misses some; the assay was immunoSEQ multiplex PCR. The sample has approximately 23,000 clones; about 85% are singletons. Time point in this sample: blood 2 weeks post-SBRT. Treatment given: 15 Gy SBRT to primary tumor, nephrectomy 4 weeks later. This renal cell carcinoma was of the clear cell type. The CDR3 has 14 residues. Trimming stripped 6 bases from V and 5 bases from J, with 14 bases between. In germline, CDR1 is LNHDA, CDR2 SQIVND (reference sequence). The sequence came from a man in his sixties with renal cell carcinoma. The specimen comprised blood, sampled from a patient whose treatment included radiotherapy and nephrectomy. The rearrangement uses TRBV19 and TRBJ2-1; D is unresolved. CDR3 in DNA: TGTGCCAGTAGGCCTGAGCCAGAGAACAATGAGCAGTTCTTC. This sequence encodes CASRPEPENNEQFF.